Listed here are 28 T cell receptor beta chains from one sample, sequenced in a study of CD8 T cells in Susac syndrome. Random hexamers served to reverse transcribe about 0.45 to 1 ug RNA. MiXCR was run by TCRdb on the immunoSEQ multiplex PCR reads, yielding one entry per CDR3 protein. In the table there are roughly 130,000 distinct CDR3 sequences, roughly 94% of which are singletons. The sequenced sample was CD8+ T cells from PBMCs. The receptors come from a human donor with Susac syndrome.

This chain links TRBV24-1 with TRBJ1-5; a possible D gene is TRBD1 (6 bases). V was clipped by 4 bases and J by 3 bases, with 9 bases between them. Per the germline V gene, CDR1 is KGHDR and CDR2 is SFDVKD. The CDR3 is 14 residues long. The CDR3 sequence: CATSETGYNQPQHF. The CDR3 bases are TGTGCCACCAGTGAAACAGGGTACAATCAGCCCCAGCATTTT.

The chain is built from TRBV25-1 and TRBJ2-7; no clear D. Trimming removed 8 bases at V and 0 bases at J, with 8 bases between. The CDR3 spans 12 residues. The germline V gene has CDR1 MGHDK and CDR2 SYGVNS. The CDR3 sequence: CASDLDSYEQYF. The CDR3 region has the DNA TGTGCCAGCGACCTCGACTCCTACGAGCAGTACTTC.

The V call is TRBV15, the J call TRBJ1-1; TRBD1 might be the D (5 bases). This CDR3 is 10 amino acids long. Trimming removed 8 bases at V and 7 bases at J, with 8 bases between. Germline-derived CDR1 and CDR2 are LNHNV and YYDKDF (reference sequence). The CDR3 nucleotides read TGTGCCACCTGGGGGGGTGAAGCTTTCTTT. Residues: CATWGGEAFF.

The chain couples TRBV5-6 to TRBJ2-7; D tentatively reads TRBD1 or TRBD2 (5 bases each). The V gene's germline CDR1 is SGHDT and CDR2 YYEEEE. CDR3 length: 13 residues. Trimming left V 0 bases short and J 6 bases short, with 10 bases between. The CDR3 reads CASSLGQRVEQYF. CDR3 nucleotides: TGTGCCAGCAGCTTGGGACAGAGGGTCGAGCAGTACTTC.

The chain uses TRBV9 and TRBJ1-4; D remains ambiguous. From germline, CDR1 is SGDLS and CDR2 YYNGEE. Trimming shortened V by 4 bases and J by 8 bases, and 12 bases separated the two germline ends. The CDR3 is 13 residues long. As DNA, the CDR3 is TGTGCCAGCAGCCTCTCCCCGGAAGAAAAACTGTTTTTT. As protein: CASSLSPEEKLFF. The full variable domain, rest sourced from reference TRBV9 and TRBJ1-4, is DSGVTQTPKHLITATGQRVTLRCSPRSGDLSVYWYQQSLDQGLQFLIQYYNGEERAKGNILERFSAQQFPDLHSELNLSSLELGDSALYFCASSLSPEEKLFFGSGTQLSVL.

This chain links TRBV4-1 with TRBJ2-7; D is possibly TRBD2 (6 bases). Germline V lookup: CDR1 MGHRA, CDR2 YSYEKL. This CDR3 spans 16 amino acids. Trimming took 4 bases from V and 7 from J, leaving 23 bases between them. CDR3 DNA sequence: TGCGCCAGCAGCCCCAACTCGCGGACTATGACGGGGGAGCAGTACTTC. This encodes CASSPNSRTMTGEQYF.

The chain carries TRBV6-1 and TRBJ1-1; D gene uncertain. CDR3 length: 14 amino acids. Per germline, CDR1 MNHNS and CDR2 SASEGT. Trimming pared 0 bases from V and 0 bases from J, leaving 5 bases between. CDR3: CASSEAGVNTEAFF. In nucleotides, the CDR3 is TGTGCCAGCAGTGAAGCCGGGGTGAACACTGAAGCTTTCTTT.

The V gene is TRBV29-1, the J gene TRBJ2-3; unclear D gene. The CDR3 has 13 amino acids. The germline CDR1 and CDR2 sequences are SQVTM and ANQGSEA. The V and J ends lost 3 bases and 3 bases respectively, with 10 bases between them. CDR3 sequence reads: CSVDEQKTDTQYF. CDR3 bases: TGCAGCGTTGATGAGCAGAAGACAGATACGCAGTATTTT.

This clonotype was seen once. The chain joins TRBV14 to TRBJ1-6, with D possibly matching TRBD1 (6 bases). Germline V gene sequence: CDR1 SGHDN, CDR2 FVKESK. CDR3 length: 14 residues. Trimming removed 4 bases at V and 10 bases at J, with 14 bases between. The CDR3 loop reads CASSPKQGESPLHF. CDR3 nucleotide sequence: TGTGCCAGCAGCCCCAAACAGGGAGAGTCACCCCTCCACTTT.

This clonotype was observed once. The J gene is TRBJ2-7, the V gene TRBV18; D not resolved. CDR1 and CDR2 from the germline V gene are KGHSH and LQKENI. V lost 3 bases and J 0 bases, leaving 9 bases between the germline ends. The CDR3 has 14 residues. The chain's CDR3 is CASSPAASSYEQYF. The CDR3 bases are TGTGCCAGCTCACCCGCGGCGTCCTCCTACGAGCAGTACTTC.

The rearrangement uses TRBV9 and TRBJ2-1; 11 bases are shared with TRBD2. The CDR3 loop spans 16 amino acids. V shed 0 bases, J shed 7 bases, and the junction held 6 bases outside the gene matches. Germline V gene lookup returns CDR1 SGDLS and CDR2 YYNGEE. The CDR3 is CASSVGVAGGRNEQFF. CDR3 nucleotide sequence: TGTGCCAGCAGCGTAGGGGTAGCGGGGGGGCGGAATGAGCAGTTCTTC.

This chain joins TRBV4-2 and TRBJ1-1, with 9 bases identical to TRBD1. The CDR3 is made up of 16 amino acids. Unmatched junction bases numbered 8, after V lost 3 bases and J lost 3 bases. CDR1 LGHNA and CDR2 YNFKEQ come from the germline V gene. The CDR3 nucleotides read TGTGCCAGCAGCCAGGCGACAGGGGGAGAGTACACTGAAGCTTTCTTT. Encoded protein: CASSQATGGEYTEAFF.

The rearrangement links TRBV20-1 to TRBJ2-1; TRBD2 agrees at 7 bases. CDR3 length: 13 amino acids. V was pared by 2 bases and J by 6 bases, with 4 bases of the junction left unmatched. Germline CDR1 and CDR2: DFQATT and SNEGSKA (reference sequence). The CDR3 nucleotides are TGCAGTGCTAGACGACCGGGAGGCAATGAGCAGTTCTTC. Protein product: CSARRPGGNEQFF.

This clonotype occurred once. V is TRBV5-1 and J is TRBJ2-7; D is unclear. V was clipped by 5 bases and J by 2 bases, with 8 bases between them. The CDR3 is 12 residues long. Germline V gene data show CDR1 as SGHRS and CDR2 as YFSETQ. The CDR3 sequence is CASSFDAYEQYF. The CDR3 DNA follows: TGCGCCAGCAGTTTTGACGCCTACGAGCAGTACTTC. The full variable domain, rest sourced from reference TRBV5-1 and TRBJ2-7, is KAGVTQTPRYLIKTRGQQVTLSCSPISGHRSVSWYQQTPGQGLQFLFEYFSETQRNKGNFPGRFSGRQFSNSRSEMNVSTLELGDSALYLCASSFDAYEQYFGPGTRLTVT.

This chain uses TRBV25-1 with TRBJ2-1; TRBD2 matches 9 bases. CDR3 length: 19 amino acids. Germline V gene data show CDR1 as MGHDK and CDR2 as SYGVNS. V lost 4 bases, J lost 0 bases, and 13 bases stayed unmatched. Written as DNA, the CDR3 is TGTGCCAGCAGTGGAAGAGCGGGGGGTTTCCCATCCTCCTACAATGAGCAGTTCTTC. Its protein product is CASSGRAGGFPSSYNEQFF.

The chain carries TRBV20-1 and TRBJ2-7, with a possible D match to TRBD1 (5 bases). From germline, CDR1 is DFQATT and CDR2 SNEGSKA (reference sequence). V lost 4 bases and J 0 bases, leaving 7 bases between the germline ends. The CDR3 spans 12 residues. Written as DNA, the CDR3 is TGCAGTGCTATAGACAGCTCCTACGAGCAGTACTTC. Translation gives CSAIDSSYEQYF.

V gene TRBV7-9 combines with J gene TRBJ1-1; no clear D gene. This CDR3 spans 13 amino acids. Trimming took off 5 bases at V and 5 bases at J, with 12 bases between the two ends. Germline CDR1 reads SEHNR; CDR2 reads FQNEAQ (reference sequence). For the CDR3, the DNA is TGTGCCAGCAGCCCACCCGGGCGTACTGAAGCTTTCTTT. Its protein is CASSPPGRTEAFF.

DNA of the CDR3: TGCAGCGGGTTGGGACAGGGTAGGAACATTCAGTACTTC. This translates into CSGLGQGRNIQYF. V is TRBV29-1 and J is TRBJ2-4; 9 nucleotides line up with TRBD1. The V segment lost 7 bases and the J segment 7 bases; nucleotides outside the gene matches: 8. The germline gives CDR1 SQVTM, CDR2 ANQGSEA. The CDR3 has 13 residues. The full variable domain, in which reference TRBV29-1 and TRBJ2-4 provide the parts outside the CDR3, is SAVISQKPSRDICQRGTSLTIQCQVDSQVTMMFWYRQQPGQSLTLIATANQGSEATYESGFVIDKFPISRPNLTFSTLTVSNMSPEDSSIYLCSGLGQGRNIQYFGAGTRLSVL.

V and J are TRBV20-1 and TRBJ2-5; possible D gene TRBD2, 6 bases. V lost 1 base, J lost 0 bases, and 12 bases lay in between. This CDR3 comprises 15 residues. The germline CDR1 and CDR2 sequences are DFQATT and SNEGSKA (reference sequence). The CDR3 loop is CSARGTSSYQETQYF. CDR3 nucleotide sequence: TGCAGTGCTAGAGGCACTAGCTCTTACCAAGAGACCCAGTACTTC.

The chain combines TRBV13 with TRBJ1-6; weak D call: TRBD1 (5 bases). CDR1 is PRHDT, CDR2 FYEKMQ, per germline (reference sequence). Trimming pared 5 bases from V and 10 bases from J, leaving 15 bases between. The CDR3 is 14 amino acids. As DNA, the CDR3 is TGTGCCAGCAGCCAACAGGCACTCGGGTCACCCCTCCACTTT. Its protein product is CASSQQALGSPLHF.

The chain couples TRBV3-1 to TRBJ2-5; D unresolved. Germline CDR1 is LGHDT and CDR2 is YNNKEL (reference sequence). Trimming removed 0 bases from V and 0 bases from J, with 8 bases in between. The CDR3 has 15 residues. CDR3 DNA: TGTGCCAGCAGCCAAGAAGGAATATACCAAGAGACCCAGTACTTC. This codes for CASSQEGIYQETQYF.

This rearrangement joins TRBV2 to TRBJ2-6; no clear D. The CDR3 covers 15 residues. CDR1 is SNHLY, CDR2 FYNNEI, per germline. V shed 8 bases and J shed 4 bases, with 15 bases lying between them. The CDR3 is CASSLVSSGANVLTF. The CDR3 bases are TGTGCCAGCTCACTTGTGTCCTCGGGGGCCAACGTCCTGACTTTC.

The chain uses TRBV6-1 and TRBJ1-5; no firm D call. The V end was cut by 0 bases, the J end by 5 bases, with 5 bases between. The CDR3 runs 13 residues. In germline, CDR1 is MNHNS, CDR2 SASEGT. CDR3 protein: CASSEAPDQPQHF. Here the CDR3 DNA reads TGTGCCAGCAGTGAAGCCCCCGATCAGCCCCAGCATTTT.

The rearrangement uses TRBV9 and TRBJ1-2; 10 bases line up with TRBD1. Germline V gene sequence: CDR1 SGDLS, CDR2 YYNGEE. The CDR3 spans 15 residues. The J segment lost 8 bases and the V segment lost 4 bases, leaving 11 bases of the junction unmatched. The CDR3 loop is CASSYGTGETRGYTF. Here the CDR3 DNA reads TGTGCCAGCAGCTACGGGACAGGGGAAACGAGGGGCTACACCTTC.

The chain links TRBV6-2 or TRBV6-3 to TRBJ1-1, with TRBD1 matching over 7 bases. The ends lost 5 bases at V and 4 bases at J; junction bases unmatched: 4. The germline V gene encodes CDR1 MNHEY and CDR2 SVGEGT. The CDR3 totals 13 residues. CDR3 protein: CASSAGGVTEAFF. The CDR3 DNA sequence: TGTGCCAGCAGTGCAGGGGGGGTCACTGAAGCTTTCTTT.

This clonotype was seen more than once but under ten times. The rearrangement links TRBV6-1 to TRBJ2-1; D is possibly TRBD1 or TRBD2 (5 bases each). This CDR3 contains 13 residues. Trimming shortened V by 5 bases and J by 6 bases, and 11 bases separated the two germline ends. Germline loops: CDR1 MNHNS, CDR2 SASEGT. The DNA for the CDR3 is TGTGCCAGCAGTCCGATGGGGGTCAATGAGCAGTTCTTC. The encoded protein is CASSPMGVNEQFF.

The chain has TRBV23-1 and TRBJ1-5; perhaps TRBD1 as D (6 bases). TRBV23-1 carries the ORF label, with uncertain function. V lost 3 bases, J lost 0 bases, and 21 bases lay in between. The CDR3 covers 19 residues. This chain's CDR3 is CASSQTGTPGAYSNQPQHF. The CDR3 DNA is TGCGCCAGCAGTCAGACCGGGACCCCGGGGGCTTATAGCAATCAGCCCCAGCATTTT.

In its sample, this clonotype was seen once. V usage is TRBV4-3 and J usage is TRBJ2-6, with 8 bases fitting TRBD2. Germline loops: CDR1 LGHNA, CDR2 YSLEER. J gave up 4 bases and V 4 bases, and 3 bases lay outside the gene matches. The CDR3 totals 15 residues. The DNA for the CDR3 is TGCGCCAGCAGCCCGGCTAGCGGGGGGGCCAACGTCCTGACTTTC. It specifies CASSPASGGANVLTF.